The clone carrying this TCR beta chain was seen only once. No antigen is known for it. There are 13 residues in the CDR3. V was clipped by 7 bases and J by 4 bases, with 13 bases between them. Per the germline V gene, CDR1 is LNHDA and CDR2 is SQIVND (reference sequence). The sequenced target, TCR beta, came from blood CD8+ and CD4+ T cells. TEMRA cells were FACS-enriched, while CD8+ and CD4+ T cells were negatively isolated. The data are from a study of CD8 T cells in Susac syndrome. RNA in amounts of roughly 0.5 to 1 ug was reverse transcribed with random hexamers. Amplification of TCR beta CDR3 spanned 54 Vbeta and 13 Jbeta via immunoSEQ multiplex PCR. TCRdb re-called the immunoSEQ multiplex PCR reads with MiXCR, one entry per CDR3 protein. The table records some 110,000 distinct CDR3 sequences, approximately 94% of them present only once. Study outcomes and limitations: A relatively small number of individuals underwent TCR sequencing and HLA analysis.

Sequencing was performed on CD8+ T cells from PBMCs. This chain joins TRBV19 and TRBJ1-2; D is undetermined. This clonotype was sampled from a human donor with Susac syndrome. CDR3 nucleotide sequence: TGTGCCAGTAAGGCCGAAGGGATCTATGGCTACACCTTC. Translation: CASKAEGIYGYTF.